This entry lists 32 T cell receptor beta chains sequenced from one sample in a study of human T cells and chemical hapten exposure. TCRdb analysed the RACE reads with MiXCR anew, one entry per CDR3 protein. The sample has approximately 92,000 distinct CDR3 sequences, about an eighth seen once. The time point here: patch test 2, 6 weeks after DPC sensitization. Stated treatment: therapeutic diphenylcyclopropenone sensitization with weekly scalp DPC. The source material was whole blood, sampled in connection with sensitization to the hapten diphenylcyclopropenone (DPC). The receptors were gathered from a woman between 40 and 55 years old with alopecia areata. Some clones in this sample may be carry-over from other donors' samples.

This clonotype has a count of ten or more. The chain joins TRBV11-2 to TRBJ1-2; D gene unclear. Looked up from germline, CDR1 is SGHAT and CDR2 is FQNNGV. This CDR3 has 12 amino acids. Trimming stripped 5 bases from V and 3 bases from J, with 7 bases between. The CDR3 coding sequence is TGTGCCAGCAGCGAGTTGGACTATGGCTACACCTTC. This gives the protein CASSELDYGYTF. Full variable domain (missing parts from reference TRBV11-2 and TRBJ1-2): EAGVAQSPRYKIIEKRQSVAFWCNPISGHATLYWYQQILGQGPKLLIQFQNNGVVDDSQLPKDRFSAERLKGVDSTLKIQPAKLEDSAVYLCASSELDYGYTFGSGTRLTVV.

The gene calls are TRBV29-1 and TRBJ2-1, with D uncertain. V gave up 7 bases and J gave up 8 bases, with 9 bases separating them. Germline CDR1 SQVTM, CDR2 ANQGSEA. This CDR3 has 10 residues. CDR3 sequence: CSDGQDEQFF. CDR3 sequence (DNA): TGCAGCGACGGCCAGGATGAGCAGTTCTTC.

This chain uses TRBV15 with TRBJ2-1; D perhaps matches TRBD2 (6 bases). The germline V gene encodes CDR1 LNHNV and CDR2 YYDKDF (reference sequence). Trimming removed 3 bases at V and 0 bases at J, with 15 bases between. CDR3 length equals 17 residues. The CDR3 region is CATSRGLGGSSYNEQFF. CDR3 DNA sequence: TGTGCCACCAGCAGGGGCCTGGGGGGAAGCTCCTACAATGAGCAGTTCTTC.

This clonotype was recorded at least ten times. The genes are TRBV18 and TRBJ2-7, with 7 bases lining up with TRBD2. V dropped 3 bases and J dropped 10; count of bases not matched to a gene: 15. The CDR3 extends over 15 amino acids. The germline V gene encodes CDR1 KGHSH and CDR2 LQKENI. The DNA for the CDR3 is TGTGCCAGCTCACCTACCTCTGGGCTAGCGGACCTCCAGTACTTC. Its translation is CASSPTSGLADLQYF. Full variable domain (rest looked up from reference TRBV18 and TRBJ2-7): NAGVMQNPRHLVRRRGQEARLRCSPMKGHSHVYWYRQLPEEGLKFMVYLQKENIIDESGMPKERFSAEFPKEGPSILRIQQVVRGDSAAYFCASSPTSGLADLQYFGPGTRLTVT.

CDR3 region: CASRRLGGAYEQYF. For the CDR3, the DNA is TGTGCCAGCAGGCGGCTGGGGGGGGCCTACGAGCAGTACTTC. The gene calls are TRBV28 and TRBJ2-7; 7 nucleotides match TRBD2. The CDR3 length is 14 residues. Germline V gene sequence: CDR1 MDHEN, CDR2 SYDVKM. V was pared by 6 bases and J by 2 bases, with 7 bases of the junction left unmatched.

This chain joins TRBV6-4 and TRBJ2-1; 14 nucleotides match TRBD2. In germline, CDR1 is MRHNA, CDR2 SNTAGT. This CDR3 has 14 amino acids. V dropped 3 bases and J dropped 9; count of bases not matched to a gene: 1. In DNA, the CDR3 is TGTGCCAGCAGTGAGGGACTAGCGGGGGCTGAGCAGTTCTTC. Translation gives CASSEGLAGAEQFF.

This clonotype was observed at least ten times. This chain connects TRBV6-1 to TRBJ2-2, with D possibly being TRBD2 (6 bases). V lost 4 bases and J 3 bases, leaving 6 bases between the germline ends. The CDR3 loop spans 13 amino acids. Germline V CDR1 and CDR2: MNHNS, SASEGT. The CDR3 reads CASSAGDTGELFF. CDR3 in DNA: TGTGCCAGCAGTGCGGGGGACACCGGGGAGCTGTTTTTT.

V is TRBV7-9 and J is TRBJ2-7, with a possible D match to TRBD2 (6 bases). The germline CDR1 and CDR2 sequences are SEHNR and FQNEAQ (reference sequence). The germline V and J ends were trimmed by 5 bases and 6 bases, with 14 bases remaining between them. The CDR3 totals 13 residues. CDR3 sequence reads: CASSPPAGFEQYF. CDR3 nucleotide sequence: TGTGCCAGCAGCCCCCCGGCGGGGTTCGAGCAGTACTTC.

The chain recombines TRBV6-5 with TRBJ1-6, with TRBD1 matching 9 bases. Germline trimming cut 5 bases from V and 5 bases from J; bases unmatched to any gene: 7. This CDR3 has 16 amino acids. CDR1 and CDR2 from the germline V gene are MNHEY and SVGAGI. The CDR3 loop is CASSPKRQGDNSPLHF. CDR3 bases: TGTGCCAGCAGTCCTAAAAGACAGGGGGATAATTCACCCCTCCACTTT.

The chain combines TRBV18 with TRBJ1-1; D might be TRBD1 (6 bases). From germline, CDR1 is KGHSH and CDR2 LQKENI. Deletions cut 4 bases from V and 5 bases from J, with 14 bases between. The CDR3 sequence is 14 residues long. The CDR3 DNA reads as TGTGCCAGCTCACTAGGGACACCGCGAACTGAAGCTTTCTTT. It yields the protein CASSLGTPRTEAFF.

This clonotype has at least ten counts. V gene TRBV6-1 combines with J gene TRBJ2-6; D tentatively fits TRBD1 or TRBD2 (5 bases each). V was trimmed by 2 bases and J by 4 bases, leaving 9 bases between them. Per germline, CDR1 MNHNS and CDR2 SASEGT. The CDR3 contains 15 residues. CDR3: CASSESGAGANVLTF. DNA of the CDR3: TGTGCCAGCAGTGAATCCGGGGCGGGGGCCAACGTCCTGACTTTC.

The chain couples TRBV5-1 to TRBJ2-3; possibly TRBD1 for D (6 bases). The CDR3 length is 15 residues. Trimming cost V 5 bases and J 9 bases, with 22 bases left between them. CDR1 SGHRS and CDR2 YFSETQ come from the germline V gene. CDR3 loop: CASSPSGGFTGTQYF. The DNA for the CDR3 is TGCGCCAGCAGTCCTTCTGGGGGCTTCACAGGGACGCAGTATTTT.

This chain connects TRBV14 to TRBJ2-1; TRBD2 matches at 8 bases. The junction had 6 bases not matched to a gene; V was cut back by 4 bases and J by 4 bases. The germline CDR1 and CDR2 sequences are SGHDN and FVKESK. The CDR3 runs to 15 residues. The CDR3 protein is CASSRSGGQYNEQFF. CDR3 in DNA: TGTGCCAGCAGCCGAAGCGGGGGCCAATACAATGAGCAGTTCTTC. The full variable domain, in which reference TRBV14 and TRBJ2-1 provide the parts outside the CDR3, is EAGVTQFPSHSVIEKGQTVTLRCDPISGHDNLYWYRRVMGKEIKFLLHFVKESKQDESGMPNNRFLAERTGGTYSTLKVQPAELEDSGVYFCASSRSGGQYNEQFFGPGTRLTVL.

The chain links TRBV5-5 to TRBJ2-7; 7 positions agree with TRBD1. The CDR3 length is 14 residues. Trimming took 4 bases from V and 0 from J; bases not matched to a gene: 4. Germline V gives CDR1 SGHKS, CDR2 YYEKEE (reference sequence). The CDR3 sequence is CASSTDRSSYEQYF. The CDR3 DNA is TGTGCCAGCAGCACGGACAGGAGCTCCTACGAGCAGTACTTC.

The chain has TRBV7-2 and TRBJ2-1; D is perhaps TRBD1 (7 bases). V dropped 1 base and J dropped 7 bases, with 20 bases sitting between them. The CDR3 has 17 amino acids. CDR1 SGHTA and CDR2 FQGNSA come from the germline V gene. In DNA form, the CDR3 reads TGTGCCAGCAGCTTAGGGCTCCGGCAGGGGGGTCTGAATGAGCAGTTCTTC. This sequence encodes CASSLGLRQGGLNEQFF.

This clonotype has more than one count but fewer than ten. The J gene is TRBJ2-1, the V gene TRBV29-1; 7 nucleotides agree with TRBD2. The germline V gene encodes CDR1 SQVTM and CDR2 ANQGSEA. This CDR3 is 15 amino acids long. The trim removed 0 bases at V and 8 bases at J, leaving 10 bases unmatched. This chain's CDR3 is CSVEELARIGDEQFF. The CDR3 nucleotides read TGCAGCGTTGAAGAACTAGCGCGGATTGGGGATGAGCAGTTCTTC.

This clonotype was counted between two and nine times. The genes are TRBV10-3 and TRBJ2-7, with D hard to call. This CDR3 region has 14 residues. Germline CDR1 ENHRY, CDR2 SYGVKD. V lost 3 bases, J lost 0 bases, and 9 bases lay in between. As DNA, the CDR3 is TGTGCCATCAGTGAAGGCAGAAGCTCCTACGAGCAGTACTTC. It translates to CAISEGRSSYEQYF.

The table lists this clonotype with many counts. V gene TRBV10-1 combines with J gene TRBJ2-7; D might be TRBD2 (6 bases). The CDR3 is 12 amino acids. V lost 6 bases and J lost 6, with 12 bases in between. CDR1 and CDR2 from the germline V gene are WNHNN and SYGVQD (reference sequence). CDR3 region: CASSRGTSEQYF. The CDR3 nucleotides read TGCGCCAGCAGCCGCGGGACCTCCGAGCAGTACTTC.

This chain connects TRBV7-8 to TRBJ1-2; D is possibly TRBD1 (5 bases). The germline V and J ends were trimmed by 1 base and 2 bases, with 8 bases remaining between them. Per germline, CDR1 SGHVS and CDR2 FQNEAQ. The CDR3 runs to 14 residues. CDR3 residues: CASSLVAGNYGYTF. Written as DNA, the CDR3 is TGTGCCAGCAGCTTAGTGGCAGGGAACTATGGCTACACCTTC.

This clonotype was detected many times. The CDR3, as DNA: TGTGCCAGCAGCTTACCCCTCGACGGCTACACCGGGGAGCTGTTTTTT. Translated: CASSLPLDGYTGELFF. V usage is TRBV7-9 and J usage is TRBJ2-2, with D unclear. Deletions cut 2 bases from V and 3 bases from J, with 13 bases between. Germline V lookup: CDR1 SEHNR, CDR2 FQNEAQ (reference sequence). The length of the CDR3 is 16 residues. Full variable domain (outside the CDR3, taken from reference TRBV7-9 and TRBJ2-2): DTGVSQNPRHKITKRGQNVTFRCDPISEHNRLYWYRQTLGQGPEFLTYFQNEAQLEKSRLLSDRFSAERPKGSFSTLEIQRTEQGDSAMYLCASSLPLDGYTGELFFGEGSRLTVL.

The table lists this clonotype with a few counts. J is TRBJ2-2 and V is TRBV7-7, with 10 positions matching TRBD2. This CDR3 is built from 16 residues. After removal of 10 bases from V and 6 bases from J, the junction contained 14 bases not matched to a gene. Germline CDR1 SSHAT, CDR2 FNYEAQ (reference sequence). The CDR3 DNA reads as TGTGCCACCCAATCTTCTAGCGGGAGCTCGTCCGGGGAGCTGTTTTTT. As protein: CATQSSSGSSSGELFF. Full variable domain (missing parts from reference TRBV7-7 and TRBJ2-2): GAGVSQSPRYKVTKRGQDVTLRCDPISSHATLYWYQQALGQGPEFLTYFNYEAQPDKSGLPSDRFSAERPEGSISTLTIQRTEQRDSAMYRCATQSSSGSSSGELFFGEGSRLTVL.

V usage is TRBV5-1 and J usage is TRBJ2-1, with 11 bases fitting TRBD2. Germline CDR1 reads SGHRS; CDR2 reads YFSETQ. This CDR3 region has 16 residues. The V segment lost 4 bases and the J segment 1 base; nucleotides outside the gene matches: 4. CDR3 sequence (DNA): TGCGCCAGCAGCCCAGGACTAGCGGGTTCCTACAATGAGCAGTTCTTC. Translating gives CASSPGLAGSYNEQFF. Full variable domain (missing parts from reference TRBV5-1 and TRBJ2-1): KAGVTQTPRYLIKTRGQQVTLSCSPISGHRSVSWYQQTPGQGLQFLFEYFSETQRNKGNFPGRFSGRQFSNSRSEMNVSTLELGDSALYLCASSPGLAGSYNEQFFGPGTRLTVL.

This clonotype was counted between two and nine times. This chain connects TRBV7-2 to TRBJ2-2, with D unresolved. The CDR3 is 15 residues long. In germline, CDR1 is SGHTA, CDR2 FQGNSA. The V gene lost 5 bases and the J gene lost 0 bases, with 10 bases spanning the gap. CDR3 protein: CASSPVIANTGELFF. The CDR3 bases are TGTGCCAGCAGCCCTGTAATAGCGAACACCGGGGAGCTGTTTTTT.

This clonotype was recorded many times. The genes are TRBV11-2 and TRBJ1-1, with D perhaps matching TRBD1 (5 bases). The length of the CDR3 is 12 residues. Trimming took 3 bases from V and 7 from J, leaving 9 bases between them. CDR1 and CDR2 (germline): SGHAT, FQNNGV. The CDR3 is CASSFGGGEAFF. Here the CDR3 DNA reads TGTGCCAGCAGCTTCGGGGGTGGTGAAGCTTTCTTT.

This clonotype was found many times. V gene TRBV7-9 combines with J gene TRBJ1-2; D not certain. Germline assignment: CDR1 SEHNR and CDR2 FQNEAQ (reference sequence). The CDR3 has 12 amino acids. With 2 bases removed from V and 7 bases from J, the gap between germline ends came to 8 bases. The CDR3 DNA reads TGTGCCAGCAGCTTAAGGGAAGCTGGCTACACCTTC. It encodes CASSLREAGYTF.

This clonotype was observed a few times. The chain uses TRBV30 and TRBJ1-4; D is ambiguous. CDR3 size: 13 residues. V gave up 2 bases and J gave up 11 bases, with 15 bases separating them. CDR1 and CDR2 (germline): GTSNPN, SVGIG (reference sequence). The CDR3: CAWSPRGSGKLFF. Here the CDR3 DNA reads TGTGCCTGGAGTCCTCGGGGAAGTGGGAAACTGTTTTTT.

Ten or more counts support this clonotype. The rearrangement uses TRBV7-2 and TRBJ1-6; 7 bases line up with TRBD1. Germline loops: CDR1 SGHTA, CDR2 FQGNSA. The V gene end was trimmed by 5 bases and the J gene end by 9 bases; junction bases not matched to a gene: 4. The CDR3 length is 13 residues. The CDR3 here is CASSRDRASPLHF. CDR3 nucleotide sequence: TGTGCCAGCAGCCGAGACAGGGCTTCACCCCTCCACTTT.

This sequence joins TRBV9 and TRBJ2-2, with D unclear. From germline, CDR1 is SGDLS and CDR2 YYNGEE. The CDR3 has 13 residues. The germline V and J ends were trimmed by 3 bases and 7 bases, with 10 bases remaining between them. CDR3 loop: CASSARSVGELFF. The CDR3 DNA sequence: TGTGCCAGCAGCGCCCGTAGTGTCGGGGAGCTGTTTTTT.

The V call is TRBV29-1, the J call TRBJ1-1, with no clear D. Per the germline V gene, CDR1 is SQVTM and CDR2 is ANQGSEA. Trimming pared 7 bases from V and 4 bases from J, leaving 13 bases between. CDR3 length equals 12 residues. CDR3 nucleotides: TGCAGCGCCCAGGAGGGTGGCACTGAAGCTTTCTTT. Its translation is CSAQEGGTEAFF. Complete variable domain (other parts from reference TRBV29-1 and TRBJ1-1): SAVISQKPSRDICQRGTSLTIQCQVDSQVTMMFWYRQQPGQSLTLIATANQGSEATYESGFVIDKFPISRPNLTFSTLTVSNMSPEDSSIYLCSAQEGGTEAFFGQGTRLTVV.

The sample holds a few counts of this clonotype. V is TRBV7-2 and J is TRBJ2-6; unclear D gene. This CDR3 is built from 17 residues. The germline gives CDR1 SGHTA, CDR2 FQGNSA. V was trimmed by 1 base and J by 0 bases, leaving 10 bases between them. Written as DNA, the CDR3 is TGTGCCAGCAGCTTAGTAGCTGGGCGCTCTGGGGCCAACGTCCTGACTTTC. It translates to CASSLVAGRSGANVLTF.

CDR3 sequence: CASSPPGLTNIQYF. The CDR3 DNA is TGTGCCAGCAGCCCCCCGGGACTCACAAACATTCAGTACTTC. The chain combines TRBV7-8 with TRBJ2-4; weak D call: TRBD2 (6 bases). V was shortened by 5 bases and J by 6 bases, with 14 bases between the two germline ends. The V gene's germline CDR1 is SGHVS and CDR2 FQNEAQ. The CDR3 has 14 amino acids.

This clonotype was counted between two and nine times. The genes are TRBV3-1 and TRBJ2-7; 7 nucleotides match TRBD2. Per germline, CDR1 LGHDT and CDR2 YNNKEL (reference sequence). CDR3 size: 15 residues. With 4 bases clipped from V and 4 bases from J, the junction kept 10 bases outside the gene matches. The CDR3 region has the DNA TGTGCCAGCAGCCCCCAAGGGAGGGGTCAGTACGAGCAGTACTTC. Translating it yields CASSPQGRGQYEQYF.